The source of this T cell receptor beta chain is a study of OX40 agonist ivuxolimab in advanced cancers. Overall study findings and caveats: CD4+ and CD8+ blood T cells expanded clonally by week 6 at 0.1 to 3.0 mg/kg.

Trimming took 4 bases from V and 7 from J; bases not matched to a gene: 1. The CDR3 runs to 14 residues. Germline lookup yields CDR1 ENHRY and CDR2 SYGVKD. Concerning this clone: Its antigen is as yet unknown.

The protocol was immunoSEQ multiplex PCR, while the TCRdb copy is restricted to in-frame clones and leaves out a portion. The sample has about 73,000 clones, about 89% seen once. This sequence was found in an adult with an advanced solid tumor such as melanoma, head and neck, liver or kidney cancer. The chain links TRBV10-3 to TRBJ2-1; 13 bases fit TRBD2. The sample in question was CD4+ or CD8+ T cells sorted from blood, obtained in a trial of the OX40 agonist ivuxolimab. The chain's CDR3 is CAISGTSGGNEQFF. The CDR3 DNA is TGTGCCATCAGTGGGACTAGCGGGGGTAATGAGCAGTTCTTC.